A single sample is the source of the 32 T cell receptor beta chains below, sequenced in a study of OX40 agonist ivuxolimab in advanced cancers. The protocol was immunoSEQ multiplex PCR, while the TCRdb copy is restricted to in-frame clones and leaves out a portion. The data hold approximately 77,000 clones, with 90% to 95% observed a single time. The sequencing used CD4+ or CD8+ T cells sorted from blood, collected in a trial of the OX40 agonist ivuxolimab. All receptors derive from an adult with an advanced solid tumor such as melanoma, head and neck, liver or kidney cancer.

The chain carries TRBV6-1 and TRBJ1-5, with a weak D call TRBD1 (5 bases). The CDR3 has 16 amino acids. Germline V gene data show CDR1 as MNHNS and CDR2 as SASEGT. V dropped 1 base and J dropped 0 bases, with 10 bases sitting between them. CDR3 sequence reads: CASSEVGGSSNQPQHF. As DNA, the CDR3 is TGTGCCAGCAGTGAAGTTGGGGGGAGTAGCAATCAGCCCCAGCATTTT.

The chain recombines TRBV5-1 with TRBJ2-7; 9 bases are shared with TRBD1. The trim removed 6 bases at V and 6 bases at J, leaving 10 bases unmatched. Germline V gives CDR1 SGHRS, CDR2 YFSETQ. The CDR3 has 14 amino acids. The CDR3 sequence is CASTRTGDLSEQYF. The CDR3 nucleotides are TGCGCCAGCACTCGGACAGGGGATCTCTCCGAGCAGTACTTC.

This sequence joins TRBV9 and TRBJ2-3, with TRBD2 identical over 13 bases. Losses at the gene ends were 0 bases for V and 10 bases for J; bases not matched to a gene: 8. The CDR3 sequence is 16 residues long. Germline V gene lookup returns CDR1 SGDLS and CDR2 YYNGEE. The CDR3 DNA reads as TGTGCCAGCAGCGTAGAATGGACTAGCGGGGGTATAGCGCAGTATTTT. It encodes CASSVEWTSGGIAQYF.

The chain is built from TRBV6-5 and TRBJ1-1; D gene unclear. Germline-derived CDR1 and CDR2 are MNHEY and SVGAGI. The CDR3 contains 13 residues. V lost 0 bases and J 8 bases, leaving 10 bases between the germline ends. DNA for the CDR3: TGTGCCAGCAGTTACTCACCCGGGGAGGAAGCTTTCTTT. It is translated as CASSYSPGEEAFF.

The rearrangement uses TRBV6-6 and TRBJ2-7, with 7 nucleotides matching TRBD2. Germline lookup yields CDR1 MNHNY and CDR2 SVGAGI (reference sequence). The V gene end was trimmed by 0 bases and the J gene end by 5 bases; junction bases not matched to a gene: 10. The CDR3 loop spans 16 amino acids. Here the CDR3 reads CASSYSGGEGYHEQYF. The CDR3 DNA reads TGTGCCAGCAGTTACTCGGGAGGGGAGGGGTACCACGAGCAGTACTTC.

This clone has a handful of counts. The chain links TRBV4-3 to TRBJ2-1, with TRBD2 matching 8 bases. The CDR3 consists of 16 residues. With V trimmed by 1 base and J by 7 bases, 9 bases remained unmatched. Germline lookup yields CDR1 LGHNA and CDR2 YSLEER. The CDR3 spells CASSQGDYGGGNEQFF. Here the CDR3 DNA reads TGCGCCAGCAGCCAAGGTGACTATGGCGGGGGGAATGAGCAGTTCTTC.

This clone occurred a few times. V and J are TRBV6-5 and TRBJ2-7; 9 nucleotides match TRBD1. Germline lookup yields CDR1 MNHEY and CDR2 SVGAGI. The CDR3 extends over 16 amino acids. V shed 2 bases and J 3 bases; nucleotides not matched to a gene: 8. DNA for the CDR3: TGTGCCAGCAGTTACAGCGGGACAGGGCTTTTCTACGAGCAGTACTTC. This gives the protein CASSYSGTGLFYEQYF.

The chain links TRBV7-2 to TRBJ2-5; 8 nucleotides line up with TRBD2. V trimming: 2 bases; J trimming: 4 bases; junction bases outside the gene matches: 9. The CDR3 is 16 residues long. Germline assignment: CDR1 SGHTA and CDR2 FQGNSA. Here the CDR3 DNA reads TGTGCCAGCAGCTTATTTGCGGGAGGTAGAGTAGAGACCCAGTACTTC. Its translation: CASSLFAGGRVETQYF.

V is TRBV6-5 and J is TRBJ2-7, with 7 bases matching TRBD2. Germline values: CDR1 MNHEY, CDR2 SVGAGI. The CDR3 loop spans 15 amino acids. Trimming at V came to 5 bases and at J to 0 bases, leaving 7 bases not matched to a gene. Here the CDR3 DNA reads TGTGCCAGCAGTCCTAGGGAGGGCCTCTCCTACGAGCAGTACTTC. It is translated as CASSPREGLSYEQYF.

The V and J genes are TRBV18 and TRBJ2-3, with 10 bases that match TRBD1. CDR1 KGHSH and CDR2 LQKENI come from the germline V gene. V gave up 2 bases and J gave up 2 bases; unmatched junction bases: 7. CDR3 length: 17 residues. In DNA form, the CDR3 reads TGTGCCAGCTCACCATACGACAGGGGGCTGATCACAGATACGCAGTATTTT. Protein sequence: CASSPYDRGLITDTQYF.

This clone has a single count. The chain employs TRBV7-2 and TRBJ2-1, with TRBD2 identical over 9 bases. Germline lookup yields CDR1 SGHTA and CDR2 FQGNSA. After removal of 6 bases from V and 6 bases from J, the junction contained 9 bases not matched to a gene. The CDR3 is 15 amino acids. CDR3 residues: CASRPTSGPGNEQFF. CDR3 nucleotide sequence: TGTGCCAGCAGGCCTACTAGCGGGCCTGGCAATGAGCAGTTCTTC.

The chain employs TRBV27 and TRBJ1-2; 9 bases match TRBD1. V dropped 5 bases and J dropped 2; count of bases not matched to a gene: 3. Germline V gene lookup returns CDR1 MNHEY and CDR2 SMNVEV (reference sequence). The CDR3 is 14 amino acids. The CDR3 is CASSPGTGNYGYTF. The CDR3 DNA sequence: TGTGCCAGCAGTCCCGGGACAGGGAACTATGGCTACACCTTC.

The CDR3 DNA follows: TGTGCCTGTAAACAACTTCCCCAAGAGACCCAGTACTTC. This gives the protein CACKQLPQETQYF. The V and J genes are TRBV30 and TRBJ2-5; D is uncertain. The CDR3 covers 13 residues. V lost 6 bases to trimming and J lost 1 base, with 12 bases between them. Germline V CDR1 and CDR2: GTSNPN, SVGIG (reference sequence).

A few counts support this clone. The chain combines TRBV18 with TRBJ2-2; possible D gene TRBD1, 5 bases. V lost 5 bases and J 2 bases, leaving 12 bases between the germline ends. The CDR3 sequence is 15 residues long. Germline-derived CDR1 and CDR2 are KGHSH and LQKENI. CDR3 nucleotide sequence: TGTGCCAGCTCAGAACTCCAGGGTAACACCGGGGAGCTGTTTTTT. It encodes CASSELQGNTGELFF.

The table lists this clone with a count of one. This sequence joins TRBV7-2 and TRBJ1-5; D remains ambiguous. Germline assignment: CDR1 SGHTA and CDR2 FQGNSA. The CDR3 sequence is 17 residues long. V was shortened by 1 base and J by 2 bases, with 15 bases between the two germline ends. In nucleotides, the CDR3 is TGTGCCAGCAGCTTAGAGTCCCACATGCTCGGCAATCAGCCCCAGCATTTT. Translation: CASSLESHMLGNQPQHF. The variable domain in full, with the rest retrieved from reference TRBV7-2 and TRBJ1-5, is GAGVSQSPSNKVTEKGKDVELRCDPISGHTALYWYRQSLGQGLEFLIYFQGNSAPDKSGLPSDRFSAERTGGSVSTLTIQRTQQEDSAVYLCASSLESHMLGNQPQHFGDGTRLSIL.

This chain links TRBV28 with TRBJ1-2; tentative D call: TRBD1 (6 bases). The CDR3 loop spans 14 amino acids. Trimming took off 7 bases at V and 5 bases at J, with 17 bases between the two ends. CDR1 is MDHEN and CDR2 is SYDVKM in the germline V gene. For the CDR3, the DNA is TGTGCCAGCACCCAGCCCGGGGGCGTATATGGCTACACCTTC. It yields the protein CASTQPGGVYGYTF.

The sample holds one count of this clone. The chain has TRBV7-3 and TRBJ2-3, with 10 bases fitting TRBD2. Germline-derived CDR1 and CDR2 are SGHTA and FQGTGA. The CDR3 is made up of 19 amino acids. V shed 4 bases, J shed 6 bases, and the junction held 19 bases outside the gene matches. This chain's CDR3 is CASSSLISLAGESGDTQYF. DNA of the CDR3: TGTGCCAGCAGCTCGCTAATTAGTCTAGCGGGGGAGTCCGGGGATACGCAGTATTTT.

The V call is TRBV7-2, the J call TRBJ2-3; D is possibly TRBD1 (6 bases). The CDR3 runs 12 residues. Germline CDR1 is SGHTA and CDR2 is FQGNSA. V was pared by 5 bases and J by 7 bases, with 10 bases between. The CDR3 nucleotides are TGTGCCAGCAGCGTACAGGGTAATACGCAGTATTTT. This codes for CASSVQGNTQYF.

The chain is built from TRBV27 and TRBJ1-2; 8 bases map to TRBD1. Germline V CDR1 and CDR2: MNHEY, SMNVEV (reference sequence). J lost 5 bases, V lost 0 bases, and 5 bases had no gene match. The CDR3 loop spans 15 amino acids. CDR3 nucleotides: TGTGCCAGCAGTTTATCGCAGGGGGCTAGATATGGCTACACCTTC. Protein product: CASSLSQGARYGYTF.

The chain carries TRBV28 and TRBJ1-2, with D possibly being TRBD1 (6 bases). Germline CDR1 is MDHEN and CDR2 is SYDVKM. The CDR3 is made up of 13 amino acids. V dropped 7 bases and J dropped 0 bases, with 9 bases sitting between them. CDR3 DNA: TGTGCCAGCATTGGGGGCCCTAACTATGGCTACACCTTC. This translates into CASIGGPNYGYTF.

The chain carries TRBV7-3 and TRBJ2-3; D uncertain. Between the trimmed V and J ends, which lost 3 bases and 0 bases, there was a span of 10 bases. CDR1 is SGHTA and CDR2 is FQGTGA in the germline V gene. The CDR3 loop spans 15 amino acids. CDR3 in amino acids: CASSLGSPSTDTQYF. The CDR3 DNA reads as TGTGCCAGCAGCTTGGGCAGTCCTAGCACAGATACGCAGTATTTT.

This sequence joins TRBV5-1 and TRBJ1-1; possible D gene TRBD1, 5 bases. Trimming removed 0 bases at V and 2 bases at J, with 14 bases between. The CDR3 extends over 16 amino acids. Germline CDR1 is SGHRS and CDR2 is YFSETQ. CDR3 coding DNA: TGCGCCAGCAGCTTGGAACCAATCGGGGGAAACACTGAAGCTTTCTTT. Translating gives CASSLEPIGGNTEAFF.

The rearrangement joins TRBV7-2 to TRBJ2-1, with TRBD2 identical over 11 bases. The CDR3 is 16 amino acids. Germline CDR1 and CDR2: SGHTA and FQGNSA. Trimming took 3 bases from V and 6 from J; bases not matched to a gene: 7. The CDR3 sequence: CASSFQTSGSFNEQFF. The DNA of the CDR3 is TGTGCCAGCAGCTTCCAAACTAGCGGGAGTTTCAATGAGCAGTTCTTC.

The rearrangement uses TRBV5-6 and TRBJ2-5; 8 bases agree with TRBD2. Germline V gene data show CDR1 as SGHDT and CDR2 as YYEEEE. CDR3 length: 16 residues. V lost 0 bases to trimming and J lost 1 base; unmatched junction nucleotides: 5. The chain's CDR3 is CASSLGSGGLQETQYF. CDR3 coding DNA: TGTGCCAGCAGCTTGGGGAGCGGGGGCCTCCAAGAGACCCAGTACTTC.

The CDR3 nucleotides are TGTGCCACCGAGCGGGGGGGGGCAACCACCGGGGAGCTGTTTTTT. As protein: CATERGGATTGELFF. The chain combines TRBV6-5 with TRBJ2-2; 10 bases agree with TRBD2. CDR3 length equals 15 residues. The ends lost 10 bases at V and 4 bases at J; junction bases unmatched: 9. CDR1 and CDR2 (germline): MNHEY, SVGAGI.

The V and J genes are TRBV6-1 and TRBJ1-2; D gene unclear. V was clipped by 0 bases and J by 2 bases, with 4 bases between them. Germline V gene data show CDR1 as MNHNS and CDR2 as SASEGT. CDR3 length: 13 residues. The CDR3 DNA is TGTGCCAGCAGTGAAGCAAACAACTATGGCTACACCTTC. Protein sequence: CASSEANNYGYTF.

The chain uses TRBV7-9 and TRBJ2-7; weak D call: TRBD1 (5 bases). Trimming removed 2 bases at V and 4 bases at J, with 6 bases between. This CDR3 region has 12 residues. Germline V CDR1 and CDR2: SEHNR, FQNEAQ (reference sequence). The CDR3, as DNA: TGTGCCAGCAGCTTACAGGGTTACGAGCAGTACTTC. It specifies CASSLQGYEQYF.

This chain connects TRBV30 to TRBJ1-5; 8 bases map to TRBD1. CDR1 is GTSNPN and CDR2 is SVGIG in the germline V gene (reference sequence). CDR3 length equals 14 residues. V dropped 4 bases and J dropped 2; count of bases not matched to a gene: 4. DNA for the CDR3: TGTGCCTGGACTGGGACAGGAGGCAATCAGCCCCAGCATTTT. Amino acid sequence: CAWTGTGGNQPQHF.

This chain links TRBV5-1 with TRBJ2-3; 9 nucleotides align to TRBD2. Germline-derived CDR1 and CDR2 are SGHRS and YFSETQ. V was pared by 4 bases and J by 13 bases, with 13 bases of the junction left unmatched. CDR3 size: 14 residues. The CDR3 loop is CASSAGVAGANEYF. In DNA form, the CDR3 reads TGCGCCAGCAGCGCCGGGGTAGCGGGGGCCAACGAGTATTTT. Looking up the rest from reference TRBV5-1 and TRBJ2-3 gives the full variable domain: KAGVTQTPRYLIKTRGQQVTLSCSPISGHRSVSWYQQTPGQGLQFLFEYFSETQRNKGNFPGRFSGRQFSNSRSEMNVSTLELGDSALYLCASSAGVAGANEYFGPGTRLTVL.

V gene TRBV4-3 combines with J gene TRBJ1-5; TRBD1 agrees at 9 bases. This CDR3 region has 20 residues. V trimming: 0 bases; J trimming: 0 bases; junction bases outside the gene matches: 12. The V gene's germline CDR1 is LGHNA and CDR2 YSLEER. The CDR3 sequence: CASSQDLGGTGTYSNQPQHF. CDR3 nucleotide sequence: TGCGCCAGCAGCCAAGATCTTGGAGGGACAGGGACTTATAGCAATCAGCCCCAGCATTTT.

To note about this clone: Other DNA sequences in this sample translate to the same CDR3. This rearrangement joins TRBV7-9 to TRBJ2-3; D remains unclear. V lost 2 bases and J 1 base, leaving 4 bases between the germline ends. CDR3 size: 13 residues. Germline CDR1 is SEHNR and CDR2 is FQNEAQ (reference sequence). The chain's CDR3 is CASSLIGTDTQYF. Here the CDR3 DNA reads TGTGCCAGCAGCTTAATAGGCACAGATACGCAGTATTTT.

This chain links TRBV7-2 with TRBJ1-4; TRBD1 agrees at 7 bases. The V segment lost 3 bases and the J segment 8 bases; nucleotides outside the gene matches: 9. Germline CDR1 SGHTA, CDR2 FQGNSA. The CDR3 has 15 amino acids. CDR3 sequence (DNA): TGTGCCAGCAGCTTGTCAGGGGGATCATTAGAAAAACTGTTTTTT. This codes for CASSLSGGSLEKLFF.